This paragraph covers one TCR beta chain sequence. Antigen: not known. This sample stems from a study of cytomegalovirus exposure and HLA in healthy donors. Findings of the study overall: Presence/absence analyses rested on an assumption that sequencing depth was roughly uniform across donors.

The CDR3 contains 16 residues. In germline, CDR1 is SGHVS, CDR2 FQNEAQ. V was cut by 4 bases and J by 0 bases, with 13 bases left in between. PCR was performed using 60 Vbeta and 13 Jbeta primers. The repertoire was sequenced with immunoSEQ multiplex PCR; TCRdb's copy has only in-frame clones and lacks some. The sample carries just over 200,000 clones, 70% recorded once. Sequencing input: PBMCs. The source is a man aged 35 to 55 in good health and CMV-seropositive. The gene calls are TRBV7-8 and TRBJ1-5; no clear D gene. The CDR3 nucleotides are TGTGCCAGCAGCTATATGGGCGGGTATAGCAATCAGCCCCAGCATTTT. It specifies CASSYMGGYSNQPQHF.